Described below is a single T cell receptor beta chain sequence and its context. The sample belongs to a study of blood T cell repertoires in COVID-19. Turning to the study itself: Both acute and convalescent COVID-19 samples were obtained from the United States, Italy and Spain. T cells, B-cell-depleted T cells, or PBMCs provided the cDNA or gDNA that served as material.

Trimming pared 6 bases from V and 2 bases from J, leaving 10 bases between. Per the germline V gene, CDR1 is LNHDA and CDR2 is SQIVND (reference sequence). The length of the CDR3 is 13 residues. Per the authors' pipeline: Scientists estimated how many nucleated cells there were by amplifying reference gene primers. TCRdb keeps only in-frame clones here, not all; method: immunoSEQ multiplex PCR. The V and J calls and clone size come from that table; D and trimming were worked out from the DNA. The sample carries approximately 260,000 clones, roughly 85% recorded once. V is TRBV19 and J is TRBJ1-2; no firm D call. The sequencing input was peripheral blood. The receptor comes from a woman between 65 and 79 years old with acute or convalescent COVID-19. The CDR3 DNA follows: TGTGCCAGTAGCTTGGGCCCAAACTATGGCTACACCTTC. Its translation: CASSLGPNYGYTF.